Listed below are T cell receptor beta chains from one sample, sequenced in a study of T cells in localized non-small cell lung cancer. Generated by immunoSEQ multiplex PCR, the TCRdb table keeps only in-frame clones and is missing some. Of tens of thousands of clones listed, around 81% are singletons. The sequencing here drew on peripheral blood, taken before any cancer treatment. All receptors come from a female donor older than 55 with stage II squamous cell lung carcinoma. Both conserved end residues are part of each CDR3. D genes are given only for firm matches. For some rows the clone size is stated as once, few or many, or as a class when expanded; others skip it.

clone_size: NA; d_call: NA; v_call: TRBV7-2; j_call: TRBJ1-6; cdr3_nt: TGTGCCAGCAGCTTAAAAGGGGAAGGAAGTTCACCCCTCCACTTT; cdr3_aa: CASSLKGEGSSPLHF
clone_size: NA; d_call: NA; v_call: TRBV11-2; j_call: TRBJ2-7; cdr3_nt: TGTGCCAGCAGCCGGGGAACAGGGACACCCTACGAGCAGTACTTC; cdr3_aa: CASSRGTGTPYEQYF
clone_size: NA; d_call: TRBD1; v_call: TRBV9; j_call: TRBJ1-1; cdr3_nt: TGTGCCAGCAGCTTGAGACAGGGGGGAACAGAAGCTTTCTTT; cdr3_aa: CASSLRQGGTEAFF
clone_size: NA; d_call: NA; v_call: TRBV4-3; j_call: TRBJ1-3; cdr3_nt: TGCGCCAGCAGCCAAGACAGGGCTGGAATTGGAAACACCATATATTTT; cdr3_aa: CASSQDRAGIGNTIYF
clone_size: NA; d_call: TRBD1; v_call: TRBV6-5; j_call: TRBJ2-2; cdr3_nt: TGTGCCAGCAGCCTTGTGACAGGGGCGGGCGGGGAGCTGTTTTTT; cdr3_aa: CASSLVTGAGGELFF
clone_size: NA; d_call: TRBD1; v_call: TRBV5-1; j_call: TRBJ2-7; cdr3_nt: TGCGCCAGCAGCTTGACAGGGGGCGTCGGCTACGAGCAGTACTTC; cdr3_aa: CASSLTGGVGYEQYF
clone_size: NA; d_call: NA; v_call: TRBV25-1; j_call: TRBJ1-3; cdr3_nt: TGTGCCAGCATGGGGGACTCTGGAAACACCATATATTTT; cdr3_aa: CASMGDSGNTIYF
clone_size: once; d_call: NA; v_call: TRBV6-5; j_call: TRBJ1-1; cdr3_nt: TGTGCCAGCACCAGAGGATCGAACACTGAAGCTTTCTTT; cdr3_aa: CASTRGSNTEAFF
clone_size: once; d_call: NA; v_call: TRBV29-1; j_call: TRBJ2-3; cdr3_nt: TGCAGCGCCCCGGGGGAAGGGGGCAATACGCAGTATTTT; cdr3_aa: CSAPGEGGNTQYF
clone_size: few; d_call: TRBD1; v_call: TRBV2; j_call: TRBJ1-2; cdr3_nt: TGTGCCAGCAGCCTGGACAGGCAGTTGGGCTACACCTTC; cdr3_aa: CASSLDRQLGYTF
clone_size: NA; d_call: TRBD1; v_call: TRBV5-6; j_call: TRBJ1-6; cdr3_nt: TGTGCCAGCAGCTTACCGGGACAGGGATACTCACCCCTCCACTTT; cdr3_aa: CASSLPGQGYSPLHF
clone_size: NA; d_call: NA; v_call: TRBV4-3; j_call: TRBJ1-4; cdr3_nt: TGCGCCAGCAGCCAAGGGGGGGGGACTAATGAAAAACTGTTTTTT; cdr3_aa: CASSQGGGTNEKLFF
clone_size: once; d_call: TRBD1; v_call: TRBV9; j_call: TRBJ1-3; cdr3_nt: TGTGCCAGCAGCGTTTCTGGACAGGCCTCTGGAAACACCATATATTTT; cdr3_aa: CASSVSGQASGNTIYF
clone_size: NA; d_call: NA; v_call: TRBV5-5; j_call: TRBJ1-6; cdr3_nt: TGTGCCAGCAGACCGTCCTATGGGGAGGTCTTCAATTCACCCCTCCACTTT; cdr3_aa: CASRPSYGEVFNSPLHF
clone_size: NA; d_call: NA; v_call: TRBV28; j_call: TRBJ2-5; cdr3_nt: TGTGCCAGCAGTGGACAGTTTAAAAAAGAGACCCAGTACTTC; cdr3_aa: CASSGQFKKETQYF
clone_size: NA; d_call: TRBD2; v_call: TRBV19; j_call: TRBJ2-2; cdr3_nt: TGTGCCAGTAGTATTACGGGGGGGCCCGGGGAGCTGTTTTTT; cdr3_aa: CASSITGGPGELFF
clone_size: NA; d_call: TRBD1; v_call: TRBV18; j_call: TRBJ1-1; cdr3_nt: TGTGCCAGCTCACCACCGTTAGGGACAGTATCGGTATACGCTGAAGCTTTCTTT; cdr3_aa: CASSPPLGTVSVYAEAFF
clone_size: NA; d_call: NA; v_call: TRBV25-1; j_call: TRBJ1-6; cdr3_nt: TGTGCCAGCAGTGATTCCGGGACACCTAATTCACCCCTCCACTTT; cdr3_aa: CASSDSGTPNSPLHF
clone_size: few; d_call: NA; v_call: TRBV29-1; j_call: TRBJ1-1; cdr3_nt: TGCAGCGTTATACGAGGACAGCCATATGAAGCTTTCTTT; cdr3_aa: CSVIRGQPYEAFF
clone_size: NA; d_call: NA; v_call: TRBV10-3; j_call: TRBJ2-3; cdr3_nt: TGTGCCATCAGTGAGTCGAGTTCTGCGGATTGGCCGGAAACAGGGTATGGTGGCACAGATACGCAGTATTTT; cdr3_aa: CAISESSSADWPETGYGGTDTQYF
clone_size: few; d_call: NA; v_call: TRBV2; j_call: TRBJ2-7; cdr3_nt: TGTGCCAGCAGTGAAGCGACGACTTTCGTCGAGCAGTACTTC; cdr3_aa: CASSEATTFVEQYF
clone_size: NA; d_call: NA; v_call: TRBV5-8; j_call: TRBJ2-3; cdr3_nt: TGTGCCAGCAGCTTCGGTCTAACAGATACGCAGTATTTT; cdr3_aa: CASSFGLTDTQYF
clone_size: NA; d_call: NA; v_call: TRBV11-2; j_call: TRBJ2-2; cdr3_nt: TGTGCCAGCAGCTTAGATCAGGCGAACACCGGGGAGCTGTTTTTT; cdr3_aa: CASSLDQANTGELFF
clone_size: once; d_call: TRBD1; v_call: TRBV5-1; j_call: TRBJ1-6; cdr3_nt: TGCGCCAGCAGCTTGGGGACAGGGATGATAAATTCACCCCTCCACTTT; cdr3_aa: CASSLGTGMINSPLHF
clone_size: NA; d_call: TRBD2; v_call: TRBV9; j_call: TRBJ2-7; cdr3_nt: TGTGCCAGCAGCGTCGGGGGGAGAAGCTCCTACGAGCAGTACTTC; cdr3_aa: CASSVGGRSSYEQYF
clone_size: NA; d_call: TRBD1; v_call: TRBV5-1; j_call: TRBJ2-7; cdr3_nt: TGCGCCAGCGGGACAGGGGGGATCTCCTACGAGCAGTACTTC; cdr3_aa: CASGTGGISYEQYF
clone_size: NA; d_call: NA; v_call: TRBV23-1; j_call: TRBJ2-5; cdr3_nt: TGCGCCAGCAGTCAAGGGGGGACCCAGTACTTC; cdr3_aa: CASSQGGTQYF
clone_size: NA; d_call: NA; v_call: TRBV7-3; j_call: TRBJ1-1; cdr3_nt: TGTGCCAGCAGCTTTTATGAGGGGACTGAAGCTTTCTTT; cdr3_aa: CASSFYEGTEAFF
clone_size: NA; d_call: TRBD1; v_call: TRBV7-3; j_call: TRBJ1-2; cdr3_nt: TGTGCCAGCAGCCCCTCGACAGGGTTCGGCTACACCTTC; cdr3_aa: CASSPSTGFGYTF
clone_size: NA; d_call: TRBD1; v_call: TRBV30; j_call: TRBJ1-1; cdr3_nt: TGTGCCTGGGAAATGGCCGGCTCAGGGGGCCAAGTTGAAGCTTTCTTT; cdr3_aa: CAWEMAGSGGQVEAFF
clone_size: NA; d_call: NA; v_call: TRBV11-2; j_call: TRBJ2-7; cdr3_nt: TGTGCCAGCAGCTTAGTCGGACAGTCTTACGAGCAGTACTTC; cdr3_aa: CASSLVGQSYEQYF
clone_size: NA; d_call: NA; v_call: TRBV6-5; j_call: TRBJ1-2; cdr3_nt: TGTGCCAGCAGTTGGCTCGGAGCCACTAACTATGGCTACACCTTC; cdr3_aa: CASSWLGATNYGYTF
clone_size: NA; d_call: NA; v_call: TRBV30; j_call: TRBJ1-2; cdr3_nt: TGTGCCTGCCTCATCCGGGGGGTGGATGGCTACACCTTC; cdr3_aa: CACLIRGVDGYTF
clone_size: few; d_call: TRBD1; v_call: TRBV7-9; j_call: TRBJ1-5; cdr3_nt: TGTGCCAGCAGCTTAGGGGGGACACAGGGGAATCAGCCCCAGCATTTT; cdr3_aa: CASSLGGTQGNQPQHF
clone_size: NA; d_call: NA; v_call: TRBV6-6; j_call: TRBJ1-4; cdr3_nt: TGTGCCAGCAGTCTCTCGGGGTCAACTAATGAAAAACTGTTTTTT; cdr3_aa: CASSLSGSTNEKLFF
clone_size: NA; d_call: NA; v_call: TRBV25-1; j_call: TRBJ2-1; cdr3_nt: TGTGCCAGCAGTGAATATAGGGCAGGCGAGCAGTTCTTC; cdr3_aa: CASSEYRAGEQFF
clone_size: medium-sized; d_call: NA; v_call: TRBV5-5; j_call: TRBJ1-2; cdr3_nt: TGTGCCAGCAGCCCAATTTCCGAAGCTAACTATGGCTACACCTTC; cdr3_aa: CASSPISEANYGYTF
clone_size: NA; d_call: NA; v_call: TRBV4-2; j_call: TRBJ2-7; cdr3_nt: TGTGCCAGCAGCCAAGAAAGGGGTACCCTAGGGCAGTACTTC; cdr3_aa: CASSQERGTLGQYF
clone_size: NA; d_call: NA; v_call: TRBV6-1; j_call: TRBJ2-7; cdr3_nt: TGTGCCAGCAGTGAACTCGGGGACGAGCAGTACTTC; cdr3_aa: CASSELGDEQYF
clone_size: NA; d_call: NA; v_call: TRBV10-1; j_call: TRBJ2-3; cdr3_nt: TGCGCCAGCAGTGAGTCCTTTCACCCCACAGATACGCAGTATTTT; cdr3_aa: CASSESFHPTDTQYF
clone_size: NA; d_call: NA; v_call: TRBV7-3; j_call: TRBJ1-1; cdr3_nt: TGTGCCAGCAGCCCCACGGGCGTCGCGGACACTGAAGCTTTCTTT; cdr3_aa: CASSPTGVADTEAFF
clone_size: few; d_call: NA; v_call: TRBV29-1; j_call: TRBJ1-2; cdr3_nt: TGCAGCGCTGCCGGCTACACCTTC; cdr3_aa: CSAAGYTF
clone_size: once; d_call: NA; v_call: TRBV6-5; j_call: TRBJ1-1; cdr3_nt: TGTGCCAGCAAAATCAGGGATCGGGCGAACACTGAAGCTTTCTTT; cdr3_aa: CASKIRDRANTEAFF
clone_size: NA; d_call: TRBD1; v_call: TRBV27; j_call: TRBJ1-2; cdr3_nt: TGTGCCAGCAGTTTAGGGCGACAGGGCGCCTACACCTTC; cdr3_aa: CASSLGRQGAYTF
clone_size: once; d_call: NA; v_call: TRBV19; j_call: TRBJ2-3; cdr3_nt: TGTGCCAGTAGCCCAGGGGACACCCTTTTCACAGATACGCAGTATTTT; cdr3_aa: CASSPGDTLFTDTQYF
clone_size: NA; d_call: NA; v_call: TRBV7-3; j_call: TRBJ2-3; cdr3_nt: TGTGCCAGCAGCTCCGGAGGGGGGCGCGGCACAGATACGCAGTATTTT; cdr3_aa: CASSSGGGRGTDTQYF
clone_size: NA; d_call: NA; v_call: TRBV7-9; j_call: TRBJ1-4; cdr3_nt: TGTGCCAGCAGCTTAGTAGTGGCAGCCAGGAATGAAAAACTGTTTTTT; cdr3_aa: CASSLVVAARNEKLFF
clone_size: NA; d_call: TRBD1; v_call: TRBV27; j_call: TRBJ1-1; cdr3_nt: TGTGCCAGCAGTTACAGGGGTCGATTCGCTGAAGCTTTCTTT; cdr3_aa: CASSYRGRFAEAFF
clone_size: once; d_call: NA; v_call: TRBV6-1; j_call: TRBJ1-1; cdr3_nt: TGTGCCAGCAGTGAAACAGGGCCCCGAGGGACTGAAGCTTTCTTT; cdr3_aa: CASSETGPRGTEAFF
clone_size: NA; d_call: TRBD2; v_call: TRBV6-1; j_call: TRBJ2-3; cdr3_nt: TGTGCCGCGGCACTAGCGGCCCCCACAGATACGCAGTATTTT; cdr3_aa: CAAALAAPTDTQYF
clone_size: NA; d_call: NA; v_call: TRBV2; j_call: TRBJ1-5; cdr3_nt: TGTGCCAGCAGTGAAAGACCTCCGCAGCCCCAGCATTTT; cdr3_aa: CASSERPPQPQHF